A selection of T cell receptor beta chains follows, all from one sample in a study of T-cell memory formation after mild COVID-19. In TCRdb, the 5' RACE reads were re-called with MiXCR into one record per CDR3 protein. Among roughly 150,000 distinct CDR3 sequences listed, about 14% were seen once. Sample: PBMCs or a T cell subset sorted from them (not recorded which). These receptors all come from an adult woman who had mild COVID-19 (a few samples of this study predate the infection). Cell type and time point are not known. The CDR3 runs from the conserved cysteine through the conserved F or W. Each record gives: V gene, clone size, D gene, J gene, CDR3 protein, CDR3 DNA. The D gene is left open where the match is weak. Clone sizes are given selectively: once, few, many, or a class where the clone is expanded.

TRBV1	NA	NA	TRBJ2-2	CTSSQDWIPRLYPNTGELFF	TGCACCAGCAGCCAAGATTGGATTCCCCGACTCTACCCGAACACCGGGGAGCTGTTTTTT
TRBV6-6	few	NA	TRBJ1-2	CASSYSIGGRGIYGYTF	TGTGCCAGCAGTTACTCGATTGGAGGCCGAGGGATTTATGGCTACACCTTC
TRBV12-3/TRBV12-4	NA	NA	TRBJ2-1	CASSPFSGVDDEQFF	TGTGCCAGCAGTCCATTTTCCGGGGTCGATGATGAGCAGTTCTTC
TRBV7-6	NA	NA	TRBJ1-5	CASSVGGGQPQHF	TGTGCCAGCAGCGTGGGGGGAGGTCAGCCCCAGCATTTT
TRBV7-2	few	NA	TRBJ2-3	CASSLAARGVGTDTQYF	TGTGCCAGCAGCTTAGCGGCCAGGGGGGTCGGCACAGATACGCAGTATTTT
TRBV5-1	NA	NA	TRBJ2-7	CASSPRGGVSSYEQYF	TGCGCCAGCAGCCCGCGGGGCGGGGTGAGCTCCTACGAGCAGTACTTC
TRBV7-9	NA	NA	TRBJ1-4	CASSLNLPIEKLFF	TGTGCCAGCAGCTTAAATCTGCCGATCGAAAAACTGTTTTTT
TRBV6-6	few	TRBD1	TRBJ2-7	CASSSTRDSYEQYF	TGTGCCAGCAGTTCCACTCGGGACAGCTACGAGCAGTACTTC
TRBV12-3/TRBV12-4	few	NA	TRBJ1-6	CASSLGPGNSPLHF	TGTGCCAGCAGTTTAGGCCCGGGTAATTCACCCCTCCACTTT
TRBV7-6	NA	TRBD1	TRBJ2-7	CASSSDRGTYEQYF	TGTGCCAGCAGCTCGGACAGGGGAACCTACGAGCAGTACTTC
TRBV7-9	NA	TRBD1	TRBJ2-5	CASSLVGQGMEETQYF	TGTGCCAGCAGCTTAGTAGGACAGGGAATGGAAGAGACCCAGTACTTC
TRBV7-9	NA	TRBD1	TRBJ1-2	CATDRAIYGYTF	TGTGCCACTGACAGGGCAATCTATGGCTACACCTTC
TRBV7-3	few	TRBD1	TRBJ2-7	CASSLDREYNEQYF	TGTGCCAGCAGCTTGGACAGGGAATACAACGAGCAGTACTTC
TRBV4-3	few	TRBD2	TRBJ2-3	CASSQAATSGSHTQYF	TGCGCCAGCAGCCAAGCGGCGACTAGCGGGAGTCATACGCAGTATTTT
TRBV7-2	NA	NA	TRBJ1-1	CASSLVPGRRTEAFF	TGTGCCAGCAGCTTAGTACCCGGGCGGAGGACTGAAGCTTTCTTT
TRBV2	NA	NA	TRBJ2-3	CASSEALAERVGTDTQYF	TGTGCCAGCAGTGAAGCGCTTGCCGAGCGGGTTGGCACAGATACGCAGTATTTT
TRBV5-1	few	NA	TRBJ2-1	CASSSTPPPDNEQFF	TGCGCCAGCAGCTCTACTCCCCCCCCGGATAATGAGCAGTTCTTC
TRBV7-2	NA	TRBD1	TRBJ2-3	CASSGRTGTDLFTQYF	TGTGCCAGCAGCGGACGAACAGGGACAGATCTGTTTACGCAGTATTTT
TRBV6-2/TRBV6-3	few	NA	TRBJ2-7	CASSYRSSYEQYF	TGTGCCAGCAGTTACCGAAGCTCCTACGAGCAGTACTTC
TRBV20-1	NA	NA	TRBJ2-4	CSAQQSGYQGLQYF	TGCAGTGCGCAACAGTCAGGGTACCAGGGGCTTCAGTACTTC
TRBV21-1	NA	NA	TRBJ2-7	CASSIKNEQYF	TGTGCCAGCAGCATAAAAAACGAGCAGTACTTC
TRBV27	few	NA	TRBJ2-2	CASSLSAGLGTGELFF	TGTGCCAGCAGTTTATCGGCAGGGTTGGGGACCGGGGAGCTGTTTTTT
TRBV29-1	few	NA	TRBJ2-1	CSVFGLRNEQFF	TGCAGCGTTTTCGGGCTTAGGAATGAGCAGTTCTTC
TRBV10-3	many	NA	TRBJ2-5	CAISPVRPAQETQYF	TGTGCCATCAGCCCTGTTAGGCCAGCTCAAGAGACCCAGTACTTC
TRBV3-1	NA	NA	TRBJ2-3	CASSHPPLDTQYF	TGTGCCAGCAGCCACCCTCCCCTAGATACGCAGTATTTT
TRBV5-1	NA	NA	TRBJ2-7	CASSLSSSGQRSSYEQYF	TGCGCCAGCAGCTTGTCTTCGAGTGGACAGCGAAGTTCCTACGAGCAGTACTTC
TRBV5-1	NA	TRBD2	TRBJ2-1	CASSSPERGYYNEQFF	TGCGCCAGCAGCTCCCCGGAGCGGGGTTACTACAATGAGCAGTTCTTC
TRBV7-3	NA	NA	TRBJ2-3	CASSRDRYTDTQYF	TGTGCCAGCAGCCGCGACAGATACACAGATACGCAGTATTTT
TRBV5-1	NA	NA	TRBJ1-1	CASSSEQGPNTEAFF	TGCGCCAGCAGCTCGGAGCAGGGTCCGAACACTGAAGCTTTCTTT
TRBV4-1	many	NA	TRBJ2-1	CASSLDSLYNEQFF	TGCGCCAGCAGCTTGGACAGCCTATACAATGAGCAGTTCTTC
TRBV5-6	NA	TRBD1	TRBJ1-6	CASSSDRGYNSPLHF	TGTGCCAGCAGCTCCGACAGGGGCTATAATTCACCCCTCCACTTT
TRBV7-6	NA	TRBD2	TRBJ2-7	CASSLDPAGIYEQYF	TGTGCCAGCAGCTTAGATCCAGCGGGAATCTACGAGCAGTACTTC
TRBV6-6	few	NA	TRBJ2-7	CASSTGPESYEQYF	TGTGCCAGCAGTACAGGGCCCGAATCCTACGAGCAGTACTTC
TRBV5-4	few	NA	TRBJ2-6	CASSLAAGAGANVLTF	TGTGCCAGCAGCTTGGCCGCAGGGGCTGGGGCCAACGTCCTGACTTTC
TRBV18	few	NA	TRBJ2-1	CASSPKQGYEQFF	TGTGCCAGCTCACCAAAACAGGGCTATGAGCAGTTCTTC
TRBV12-3/TRBV12-4	few	NA	TRBJ2-5	CASSLTGLGETQYF	TGTGCCAGCAGCCTCACAGGGCTCGGAGAGACCCAGTACTTC
TRBV13	NA	NA	TRBJ2-5	CASGPGGGGETQYF	TGTGCCAGCGGCCCGGGAGGGGGCGGAGAGACCCAGTACTTC
TRBV20-1	NA	TRBD1	TRBJ1-1	CSAIYRGVNTEAFF	TGCAGTGCTATATACAGGGGCGTGAACACTGAAGCTTTCTTT
TRBV5-1	few	NA	TRBJ2-1	CASSSRQSTQFF	TGCGCCAGCAGCAGCAGACAGAGCACACAGTTCTTC